These 6 T cell receptor beta chains originate from one sample sequenced in a study of blood T cell repertoires in COVID-19. Clones were read by immunoSEQ multiplex PCR, and TCRdb kept only the in-frame ones, dropping some. The table includes about 89,000 clones, about 77% detected once. The sequencing input was peripheral blood. The receptor source for this set is a man in his 70s with COVID-19, enrolled during active disease.

The V gene is TRBV29-1, the J gene TRBJ2-3; tentative D call: TRBD1 (6 bases). This CDR3 has 16 amino acids. Per germline, CDR1 SQVTM and CDR2 ANQGSEA. The V end was cut by 3 bases, the J end by 3 bases, with 19 bases between. CDR3 coding DNA: TGCAGCGTTGATTTCTCTGGGCAGGGGAAAACAGATACGCAGTATTTT. Translation gives CSVDFSGQGKTDTQYF.

The chain links TRBV11-2 to TRBJ2-5; TRBD2 aligns across 8 bases. V trimming: 3 bases; J trimming: 5 bases; junction bases outside the gene matches: 5. Looked up from germline, CDR1 is SGHAT and CDR2 is FQNNGV. CDR3 size: 14 residues. This CDR3 is CASSFAGGFETQYF. The CDR3, as DNA: TGTGCCAGCAGCTTTGCGGGAGGCTTTGAGACCCAGTACTTC.

The rearrangement uses TRBV27 and TRBJ2-5, with D perhaps TRBD1 (5 bases). The V end was cut by 11 bases, the J end by 1 base, with 8 bases between. The germline V gene encodes CDR1 MNHEY and CDR2 SMNVEV (reference sequence). There are 11 residues in the CDR3. CDR3 loop: CAAGAQETQYF. CDR3 nucleotide sequence: TGTGCCGCTGGGGCCCAAGAGACCCAGTACTTC.

The rearrangement uses TRBV6-2 or TRBV6-3 and TRBJ2-7; TRBD2 matches 10 bases. CDR3 size: 16 residues. From germline, CDR1 is MNHEY and CDR2 SVGEGT. V shed 2 bases and J 5 bases; nucleotides not matched to a gene: 9. CDR3 protein: CASSYRSSGRADEQYF. For the CDR3, the DNA is TGTGCCAGCAGTTACCGTTCAAGCGGGAGGGCCGACGAGCAGTACTTC.

This clone was counted a single time. V gene TRBV7-9 combines with J gene TRBJ1-1; the D is unclear. Germline lookup yields CDR1 SEHNR and CDR2 FQNEAQ (reference sequence). The CDR3 runs to 14 residues. V lost 1 base and J lost 3, with 9 bases in between. CDR3 region: CASSLVGDHTEAFF. Written as DNA, the CDR3 is TGTGCCAGCAGCTTAGTGGGAGACCACACTGAAGCTTTCTTT.

The J gene is TRBJ1-5, the V gene TRBV12-3 or TRBV12-4; D remains unclear. The CDR3 loop spans 12 amino acids. Between the trimmed V and J ends, which lost 7 bases and 4 bases, there was a span of 8 bases. The CDR3 sequence: CASTYGNQPQHF. The CDR3 DNA follows: TGTGCCAGCACTTACGGGAATCAGCCCCAGCATTTT.